This T cell receptor (beta chain) derives from a study of response to subunit inactivated influenza vaccine. Study-wide results and limits: Authors suggested each seasonal influenza vaccination recruits few new T cells.

TCRdb re-called the RT-PCR reads through MiXCR, storing one row per CDR3 protein. The repertoire consists of some 500,000 distinct CDR3 sequences, with 15% to 20% occurring once and the leading ten covering about 3%. The CDR3 loop spans 15 amino acids. CDR1 SGHTA and CDR2 FQGNSA come from the germline V gene. Between the trimmed V and J ends, which lost 0 bases and 4 bases, there was a span of 13 bases. This clonotype appeared a few times. What it binds is not known. The sample consisted of CD4+ T cells sorted from PBMCs, taken about 24 months after vaccination. The chain links TRBV7-2 to TRBJ2-7, with D possibly being TRBD2 (6 bases). This clonotype originated in a man between 50 and 75 years old who received an inactivated influenza vaccine. This CDR3 reads CASSLAIRAGYEQYF. In DNA, the CDR3 is TGTGCCAGCAGCTTAGCGATCAGGGCGGGATACGAGCAGTACTTC.